This TCR beta chain came from a study of T cell responses to AZD1222 COVID-19 vaccine. Method: immunoSEQ multiplex PCR; TCRdb's copy keeps in-frame clones and lacks some. This sample has some 100,000 clones, with over 75% found just once. This clone was found a few times. V was cut by 7 bases and J by 2 bases, with 20 bases left in between. CDR3 length equals 16 residues. In germline, CDR1 is MNHEY, CDR2 SMNVEV (reference sequence). This sequence was found in an adult in good health. The rearrangement joins TRBV27 to TRBJ1-1; tentatively, D is TRBD1 (5 bases). Sequenced material: peripheral blood, taken on day 0 of MenACWY control vaccination. The CDR3 region is CASMADKRDRNTEAFF. The CDR3 DNA reads as TGTGCCAGCATGGCGGACAAGAGGGACCGAAACACTGAAGCTTTCTTT.